This passage covers 30 T cell receptor beta chains from one sample sequenced in a study of T cells after yellow fever vaccination. TCRdb reprocessed the 5' RACE reads with MiXCR, giving one entry per CDR3 protein. Among about 630,000 distinct CDR3 sequences listed, about 12% were seen once. The material sequenced was PBMCs, taken on the day of the yellow fever booster vaccination. The source is a young man who received the YFV17D yellow fever vaccine.

This clonotype was found many times. The chain links TRBV7-2 to TRBJ2-3; 8 nucleotides align to TRBD2. The CDR3 covers 14 residues. Germline V gives CDR1 SGHTA, CDR2 FQGNSA. Germline trimming cut 1 base from V and 3 bases from J; bases unmatched to any gene: 0. CDR3 DNA sequence: TGTGCCAGCAGCTTAGGCGGGAGGACAGATACGCAGTATTTT. It translates to CASSLGGRTDTQYF.

This clonotype has only one observation. The rearrangement links TRBV5-8 to TRBJ2-7; D remains ambiguous. This CDR3 region has 15 residues. Germline V gene lookup returns CDR1 SGHTS and CDR2 YDEGEE. V lost 0 bases and J lost 0, with 10 bases in between. The CDR3 spells CASSLGRSSSYEQYF. In DNA form, the CDR3 reads TGTGCCAGCAGCTTGGGACGATCGAGCTCCTACGAGCAGTACTTC.

The V call is TRBV20-1, the J call TRBJ2-7; maybe TRBD2 (6 bases). The CDR3 covers 15 residues. Trimming cost V 1 base and J 0 bases, with 13 bases left between them. CDR1 is DFQATT, CDR2 SNEGSKA, per germline (reference sequence). CDR3 nucleotide sequence: TGCAGTGCTAGAGTGATCTCGGGAGTCTCCTACGAGCAGTACTTC. It is translated as CSARVISGVSYEQYF.

The V call is TRBV6-5, the J call TRBJ2-7, with D uncertain. The CDR3 runs to 16 residues. Germline CDR1 reads MNHEY; CDR2 reads SVGAGI. V lost 0 bases and J lost 0, with 12 bases in between. CDR3 protein: CASSYSRTASSYEQYF. CDR3 nucleotide sequence: TGTGCCAGCAGTTACTCGAGGACCGCGAGCTCCTACGAGCAGTACTTC.

This clonotype showed up just a few times. The rearrangement links TRBV6-5 to TRBJ2-5, with D unclear. V was trimmed by 0 bases and J by 3 bases, leaving 8 bases between them. The CDR3 totals 14 residues. From germline, CDR1 is MNHEY and CDR2 SVGAGI. CDR3 region: CASSYSAVKETQYF. DNA for the CDR3: TGTGCCAGCAGTTACTCGGCTGTCAAAGAGACCCAGTACTTC.

This clonotype has only a few counts. The gene calls are TRBV18 and TRBJ1-6, with 8 bases lining up with TRBD1. Germline CDR1 is KGHSH and CDR2 is LQKENI. The CDR3 is 17 residues long. Trimming took 3 bases from V and 7 from J; bases not matched to a gene: 11. The CDR3 loop is CASSPNGQGVGNSPLHF. DNA of the CDR3: TGTGCCAGCTCACCGAATGGACAGGGAGTCGGGAATTCACCCCTCCACTTT.

The CDR3 loop is CASSARLSYEQYF. For the CDR3, the DNA is TGTGCCAGCAGCGCCAGGCTCTCCTACGAGCAGTACTTC. V and J are TRBV5-6 and TRBJ2-7; D is ambiguous. The V and J ends lost 4 bases and 0 bases respectively, with 8 bases between them. CDR1 is SGHDT and CDR2 is YYEEEE in the germline V gene. The CDR3 has 13 amino acids.

This clonotype has more than one count but fewer than ten. The chain couples TRBV4-3 to TRBJ2-4; no reliable D call. The ends were cut back, 5 bases at V and 7 bases at J, with 9 bases in the middle. The CDR3 loop spans 12 amino acids. In germline, CDR1 is LGHNA, CDR2 YSLEER. In DNA, the CDR3 is TGCGCCAGCAGCATGGGCGGCAACATTCAGTACTTC. Its protein product is CASSMGGNIQYF.

This clonotype appeared a few times. The chain links TRBV5-4 to TRBJ2-2; TRBD2 agrees at 9 bases. V was pared by 3 bases and J by 2 bases, with 5 bases of the junction left unmatched. From germline, CDR1 is SGHNT and CDR2 YYREEE (reference sequence). The CDR3 runs to 16 residues. CDR3 in DNA: TGTGCCAGCAGCTCCGCTAGCGGGGATAACACCGGGGAGCTGTTTTTT. Amino acids: CASSSASGDNTGELFF.

This chain connects TRBV5-4 to TRBJ2-1, with D hard to call. This CDR3 has 16 amino acids. Trimming removed 4 bases from V and 4 bases from J, with 18 bases in between. In germline, CDR1 is SGHNT, CDR2 YYREEE (reference sequence). CDR3 DNA sequence: TGTGCCAGCAGCCGCTCCCCAGAGGCGCCGTACAATGAGCAGTTCTTC. Translating it yields CASSRSPEAPYNEQFF. Variable domain in full (rest from reference TRBV5-4 and TRBJ2-1): ETGVTQSPTHLIKTRGQQVTLRCSSQSGHNTVSWYQQALGQGPQFIFQYYREEENGRGNFPPRFSGLQFPNYSSELNVNALELDDSALYLCASSRSPEAPYNEQFFGPGTRLTVL.

The chain uses TRBV7-9 and TRBJ2-3, with TRBD2 identical over 13 bases. V dropped 7 bases and J dropped 4; count of bases not matched to a gene: 5. Germline lookup yields CDR1 SEHNR and CDR2 FQNEAQ (reference sequence). The CDR3 spans 15 residues. The CDR3 loop is CASTLLAGGSDTQYF. The CDR3 DNA follows: TGTGCCAGCACCCTACTAGCGGGGGGGTCAGATACGCAGTATTTT.

Only a few counts were recorded for this clonotype. The chain carries TRBV27 and TRBJ2-3; 9 nucleotides align to TRBD1. The CDR3 has 13 residues. V gave up 7 bases and J gave up 6 bases; unmatched junction bases: 5. Germline loops: CDR1 MNHEY, CDR2 SMNVEV (reference sequence). CDR3 coding DNA: TGTGCCAGCAATAGACAGGGGGATGATACGCAGTATTTT. Residues: CASNRQGDDTQYF.

The V and J genes are TRBV6-5 and TRBJ1-2; D is undetermined. Trimming cost V 0 bases and J 4 bases, with 9 bases left between them. This CDR3 contains 14 residues. The germline V gene encodes CDR1 MNHEY and CDR2 SVGAGI. The CDR3 DNA reads as TGTGCCAGCAGTTACTCCCGTAACAGCTATGGCTACACCTTC. This gives the protein CASSYSRNSYGYTF.

This clonotype has only a few counts. The chain links TRBV20-1 to TRBJ2-1, with 8 bases identical to TRBD2. Germline-derived CDR1 and CDR2 are DFQATT and SNEGSKA (reference sequence). CDR3 length equals 14 residues. J gave up 4 bases and V 0 bases, and 2 bases lay outside the gene matches. The CDR3 DNA reads as TGCAGTGCTAGAGAACTAGCGGATTACAATGAGCAGTTCTTC. Its protein is CSARELADYNEQFF.

This chain uses TRBV20-1 with TRBJ1-5; weak D call: TRBD1 (6 bases). The CDR3 covers 13 residues. Per germline, CDR1 DFQATT and CDR2 SNEGSKA (reference sequence). V shed 6 bases and J shed 4 bases, with 13 bases lying between them. The CDR3 DNA follows: TGCAGTGCAAGGACAGTGACTAATCAGCCCCAGCATTTT. Protein sequence: CSARTVTNQPQHF.

This clonotype was observed a handful of times. V usage is TRBV20-1 and J usage is TRBJ2-5; 9 nucleotides match TRBD2. CDR1 is DFQATT and CDR2 is SNEGSKA in the germline V gene (reference sequence). This CDR3 comprises 15 residues. V lost 2 bases and J lost 0; bases outside the gene matches: 4. The CDR3 loop reads CSARSPSGNQETQYF. CDR3 in DNA: TGCAGTGCTAGATCGCCTAGCGGGAACCAAGAGACCCAGTACTTC.

The sample holds a few counts of this clonotype. The CDR3 DNA follows: TGTGCCTGGATGGTCTTGAGTGAGCAGTTCTTC. Amino acid sequence: CAWMVLSEQFF. The V call is TRBV30, the J call TRBJ2-1; D is unresolved. Germline CDR1 reads GTSNPN; CDR2 reads SVGIG (reference sequence). This CDR3 is built from 11 residues. V was trimmed by 4 bases and J by 9 bases, leaving 10 bases between them.

This clonotype appeared a few times. The V call is TRBV19, the J call TRBJ1-2; 7 nucleotides agree with TRBD1. Trimming at V came to 6 bases and at J to 7 bases, leaving 17 bases not matched to a gene. In germline, CDR1 is LNHDA, CDR2 SQIVND (reference sequence). The CDR3 is 16 residues long. CDR3 DNA sequence: TGTGCCAGTAGATATGAGACAGGGAAATTTCATCGTGGCTACACCTTC. Amino acid sequence: CASRYETGKFHRGYTF.

The genes are TRBV19 and TRBJ2-1; D is undetermined. CDR3 size: 19 residues. CDR1 is LNHDA, CDR2 SQIVND, per germline (reference sequence). V was clipped by 4 bases and J by 0 bases, with 22 bases between them. CDR3 region: CASSNLDFGASPSYNEQFF. The CDR3 nucleotides are TGTGCCAGTAGTAATCTAGACTTTGGCGCGTCACCCTCCTACAATGAGCAGTTCTTC.

This clonotype was found a few times. The V gene is TRBV28, the J gene TRBJ2-1, with a possible D match to TRBD2 (5 bases). Trimming took off 7 bases at V and 6 bases at J, with 16 bases between the two ends. This CDR3 contains 14 residues. In germline, CDR1 is MDHEN, CDR2 SYDVKM. The CDR3 DNA follows: TGTGCCAGCACGGCGGGCTCTAGCATCAATGAGCAGTTCTTC. It encodes CASTAGSSINEQFF.

This sequence joins TRBV27 and TRBJ2-3; D unclear. The V gene lost 4 bases and the J gene lost 7 bases, with 27 bases spanning the gap. The CDR3 contains 18 residues. The germline CDR1 and CDR2 sequences are MNHEY and SMNVEV (reference sequence). CDR3 sequence reads: CASSSLTGPQMHMYTQYF. CDR3 coding DNA: TGTGCCAGCAGTTCATTGACCGGGCCTCAAATGCACATGTATACGCAGTATTTT.

The V and J genes are TRBV2 and TRBJ2-1; 9 nucleotides match TRBD1. After removal of 3 bases from V and 8 bases from J, the junction contained 8 bases not matched to a gene. The CDR3 sequence is 15 residues long. From germline, CDR1 is SNHLY and CDR2 FYNNEI. The CDR3 sequence: CASSDRDRAIDEQFF. The CDR3 DNA follows: TGTGCCAGCAGTGACCGGGACAGGGCCATCGATGAGCAGTTCTTC.

The chain couples TRBV7-6 to TRBJ2-1, with TRBD2 matching over 8 bases. From germline, CDR1 is SGHVS and CDR2 FNYEAQ. Trimming removed 5 bases from V and 0 bases from J; junction bases left unmatched: 18. There are 20 residues in the CDR3. This CDR3 is CASSPTQASGLLSSYNEQFF. The CDR3 nucleotides read TGTGCCAGCAGCCCCACGCAGGCTAGCGGGCTTCTTAGCTCCTACAATGAGCAGTTCTTC.

This clonotype has more than one count but fewer than ten. J is TRBJ2-1 and V is TRBV6-2 or TRBV6-3; tentatively, D is TRBD1 or TRBD2 (6 bases each). V lost 8 bases and J lost 7, with 18 bases in between. CDR1 and CDR2 from the germline V gene are MNHEY and SVGEGT. This CDR3 comprises 14 residues. The CDR3 DNA sequence: TGTGCCAGCCGCAGGGGAGCGGGTGTTAATGAGCAGTTCTTC. Protein: CASRRGAGVNEQFF.

This clonotype occurred a few times. The rearrangement joins TRBV7-9 to TRBJ2-3, with 8 bases that match TRBD2. The length of the CDR3 is 16 residues. CDR1 is SEHNR, CDR2 FQNEAQ, per germline (reference sequence). The V segment lost 3 bases and the J segment 7 bases; nucleotides outside the gene matches: 12. The CDR3 spells CASSFGLATLANTQYF. The CDR3, as DNA: TGTGCCAGCAGCTTTGGACTAGCAACCCTGGCGAATACGCAGTATTTT.

This clonotype was seen more than once but under ten times. V usage is TRBV12-3 or TRBV12-4 and J usage is TRBJ2-5; D gene uncertain. This CDR3 is built from 13 residues. Trimming took off 2 bases at V and 5 bases at J, with 9 bases between the two ends. CDR3 protein: CASSLRRRETQYF. As DNA, the CDR3 is TGTGCCAGCAGTTTAAGACGAAGGGAGACCCAGTACTTC.

This clonotype was seen many times. V usage is TRBV7-2 and J usage is TRBJ2-2; unclear D gene. Germline CDR1 and CDR2: SGHTA and FQGNSA. Between the trimmed V and J ends, which lost 3 bases and 1 base, there was a span of 6 bases. The CDR3 spans 14 residues. In DNA form, the CDR3 reads TGTGCCAGCAGCTTGGGAAGGAACACCGGGGAGCTGTTTTTT. Protein sequence: CASSLGRNTGELFF.

V gene TRBV27 combines with J gene TRBJ1-6; D is perhaps TRBD1 (5 bases). In germline, CDR1 is MNHEY, CDR2 SMNVEV (reference sequence). V was clipped by 4 bases and J by 7 bases, with 20 bases between them. CDR3 length: 17 residues. CDR3 coding DNA: TGTGCCAGCAGTTCCGCGGGACTGAGGTTAATCAATTCACCCCTCCACTTT. This codes for CASSSAGLRLINSPLHF.

The V gene is TRBV19, the J gene TRBJ1-2, with D possibly matching TRBD1 (5 bases). Germline CDR1 LNHDA, CDR2 SQIVND (reference sequence). Deletions cut 4 bases from V and 6 bases from J, with 18 bases between. The CDR3 consists of 15 residues. The CDR3 sequence is CASSTTYRGRNGYTF. The CDR3 region has the DNA TGTGCCAGTAGTACCACCTACCGGGGGAGGAATGGCTACACCTTC.

The V call is TRBV6-1, the J call TRBJ2-3; D is possibly TRBD1 (5 bases). Trimming cost V 6 bases and J 4 bases, with 14 bases left between them. The CDR3 runs 14 residues. Germline values: CDR1 MNHNS, CDR2 SASEGT. CDR3 DNA: TGTGCCAGCAGGCCCTTCGACAGTGCAGATACGCAGTATTTT. It specifies CASRPFDSADTQYF.